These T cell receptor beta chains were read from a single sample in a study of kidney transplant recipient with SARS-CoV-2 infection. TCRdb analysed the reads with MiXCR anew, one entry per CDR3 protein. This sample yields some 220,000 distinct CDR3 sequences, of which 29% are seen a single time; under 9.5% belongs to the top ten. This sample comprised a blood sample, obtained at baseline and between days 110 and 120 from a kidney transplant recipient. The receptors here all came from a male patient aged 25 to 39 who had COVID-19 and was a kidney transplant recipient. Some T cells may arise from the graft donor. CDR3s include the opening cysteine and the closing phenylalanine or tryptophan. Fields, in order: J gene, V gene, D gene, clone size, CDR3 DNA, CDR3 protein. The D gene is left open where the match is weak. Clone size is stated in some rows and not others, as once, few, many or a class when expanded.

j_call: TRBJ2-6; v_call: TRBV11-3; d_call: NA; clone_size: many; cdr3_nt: TGTGCCAGCAGCCCCCGTACTCGATCTCGACAAAGTCGGGCCAACGTCCTGACTTTC; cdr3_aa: CASSPRTRSRQSRANVLTF
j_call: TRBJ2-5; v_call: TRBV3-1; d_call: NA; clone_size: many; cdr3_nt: TGTGCCAGCAGCCGGGATTATCCCATTTCTTTCTCTGAGACCCAGTACTTC; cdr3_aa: CASSRDYPISFSETQYF
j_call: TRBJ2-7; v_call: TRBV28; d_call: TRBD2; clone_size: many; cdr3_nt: TGTGCCAGCAGTTTACAGACTAGCGGGAGGTCGCACTACGAGCAGTACTTC; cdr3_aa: CASSLQTSGRSHYEQYF
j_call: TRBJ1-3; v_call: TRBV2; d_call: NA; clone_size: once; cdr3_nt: TGTGCCGGCAGTAAAGATCTCTCTGGAAACACCATATATTTT; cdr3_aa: CAGSKDLSGNTIYF
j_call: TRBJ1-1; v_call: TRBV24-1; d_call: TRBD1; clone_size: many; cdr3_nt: TGTGCCACCAGTGAATGGGACAGGGGGGTGGGCACTGAAGCTTTCTTT; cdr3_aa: CATSEWDRGVGTEAFF
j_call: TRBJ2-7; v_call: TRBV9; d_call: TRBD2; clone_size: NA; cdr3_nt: TGTGCCAGCAGCGTAGGGCTAGCGGGAGAACCGGACTACGAGCAGCACTTC; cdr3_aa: CASSVGLAGEPDYEQHF
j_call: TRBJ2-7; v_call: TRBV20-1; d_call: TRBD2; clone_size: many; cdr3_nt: TGCAGTGCTATCCGCCTAGCGGGAGTCTCCTACGAGCAGTACTTC; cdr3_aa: CSAIRLAGVSYEQYF
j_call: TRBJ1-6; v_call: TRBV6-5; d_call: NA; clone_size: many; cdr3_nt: TGTGCCAGCAGTTACTCTGGGGGTTATAATTCACCCCTCCACTTT; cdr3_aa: CASSYSGGYNSPLHF
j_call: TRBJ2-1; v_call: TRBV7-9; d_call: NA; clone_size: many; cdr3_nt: TGTGCCAGCAGCCCAAGGCAGGCAATCTCCTACAATGAGCAGTTCTTC; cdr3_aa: CASSPRQAISYNEQFF
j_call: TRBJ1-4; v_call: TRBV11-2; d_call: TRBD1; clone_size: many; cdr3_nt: TGTGCCAGCAGCCTAACAGGGGGGTTTGAAAAACTGTTTTTT; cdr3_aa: CASSLTGGFEKLFF
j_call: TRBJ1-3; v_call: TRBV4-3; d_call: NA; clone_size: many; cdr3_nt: TGCGCCAGCAGCCAAGACGGAAGTTCTGGAAACACCATATATTTT; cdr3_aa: CASSQDGSSGNTIYF
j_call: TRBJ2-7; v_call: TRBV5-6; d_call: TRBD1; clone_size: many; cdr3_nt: TGTGCCAGCAGCTCACAGGGGGACTACGAGCAGTACTTC; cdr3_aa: CASSSQGDYEQYF
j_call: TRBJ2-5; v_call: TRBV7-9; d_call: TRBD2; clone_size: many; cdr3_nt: TGTGCCAGCAGCTTACACCTAGCGGCCCAAGAGACCCAGTACTTC; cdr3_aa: CASSLHLAAQETQYF
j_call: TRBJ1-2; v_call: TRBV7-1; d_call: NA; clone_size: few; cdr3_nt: TGTGCCAGCAGCTGGGCTTGTCACGAGGGAAAGACCTATGGCTACACCTTC; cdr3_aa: CASSWACHEGKTYGYTF
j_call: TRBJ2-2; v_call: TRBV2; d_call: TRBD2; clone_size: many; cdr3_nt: TGTGCCACGGTAGCGGGGGGGAACACCGGGGAGCTGTTTTTT; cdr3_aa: CATVAGGNTGELFF
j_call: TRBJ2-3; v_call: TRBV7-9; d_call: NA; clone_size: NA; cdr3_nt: TGTGCCAGCAGCTTTATCGGGATTAGCACAGATACGCAGTATTTT; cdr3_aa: CASSFIGISTDTQYF
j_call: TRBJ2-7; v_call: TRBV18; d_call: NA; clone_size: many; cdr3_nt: TGTGCCAGCTCAGTCCGGGACCGATCCTCCTACGAGCAGTACTTC; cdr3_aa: CASSVRDRSSYEQYF
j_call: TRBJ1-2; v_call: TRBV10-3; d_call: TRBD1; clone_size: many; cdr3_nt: TGTGCCATCAGTGAGACCCACAGGGGGCAGGGCTATGGCTACACCTTC; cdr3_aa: CAISETHRGQGYGYTF
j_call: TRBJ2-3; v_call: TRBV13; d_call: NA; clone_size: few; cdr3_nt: TGTGCCACCCGGAGACGAGGCAACACAGATACGCAGTATTTT; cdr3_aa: CATRRRGNTDTQYF
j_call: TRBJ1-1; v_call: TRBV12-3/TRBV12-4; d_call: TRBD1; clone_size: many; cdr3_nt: TGTGCCAGCAGTTTAGCCCGACAGGGAGCGGAAGCTTTCTTT; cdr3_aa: CASSLARQGAEAFF
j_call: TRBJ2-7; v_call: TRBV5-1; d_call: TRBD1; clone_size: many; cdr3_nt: TGCGCCAGCAGCGATCCCGGACAGGGGGTCGACGAGCAGTACTTC; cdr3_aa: CASSDPGQGVDEQYF
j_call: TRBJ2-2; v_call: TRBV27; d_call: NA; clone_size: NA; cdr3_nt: TGTGCCAGCAGACCTATCCCCCCGAACATCGGGGAGCTGTTTTTT; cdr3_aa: CASRPIPPNIGELFF
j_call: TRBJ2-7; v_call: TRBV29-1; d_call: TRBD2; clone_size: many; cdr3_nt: TGCAGCGTTGGAATAGGCGGGAGGTTCTCCTACGAGCAGTACTTC; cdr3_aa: CSVGIGGRFSYEQYF
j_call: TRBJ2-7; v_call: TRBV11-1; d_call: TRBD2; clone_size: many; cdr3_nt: TGTGCCAGCAGCGAAAACTTAGCGGGGCTGGGCGAGCAGTACTTC; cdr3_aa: CASSENLAGLGEQYF
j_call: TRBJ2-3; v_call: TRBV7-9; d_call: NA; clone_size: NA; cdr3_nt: TGTGCCAGCAGCTTTGGTGTAAATCCGTGGATAGACGCAGATACGCAGTATTTT; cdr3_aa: CASSFGVNPWIDADTQYF
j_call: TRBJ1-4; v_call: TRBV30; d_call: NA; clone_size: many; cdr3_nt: TGTGCCTGGGCCCCCACCACCCGAGAAAAACTGTTTTTT; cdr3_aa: CAWAPTTREKLFF
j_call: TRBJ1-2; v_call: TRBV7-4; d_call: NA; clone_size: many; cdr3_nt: TGTGCCAGCAGCTGGGGGTATTCAGCTCGAAAGACCTATGGCTACACCTTC; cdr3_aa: CASSWGYSARKTYGYTF
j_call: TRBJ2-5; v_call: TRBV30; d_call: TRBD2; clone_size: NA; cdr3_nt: TGTGCCTGGAGTGTTTGGCGGGAGAAAGAGACCCAGTACTTC; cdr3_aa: CAWSVWREKETQYF
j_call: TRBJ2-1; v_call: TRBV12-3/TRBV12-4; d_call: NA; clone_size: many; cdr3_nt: TGTGCCAGCAGTCCAACAGATTACAATGAGCAGTTCTTC; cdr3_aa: CASSPTDYNEQFF
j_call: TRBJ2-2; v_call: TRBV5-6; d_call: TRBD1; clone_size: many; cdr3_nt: TGTGCCAGCAGCTTGGACAGGGGGACCGGGGAGCTGTTTTTT; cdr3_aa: CASSLDRGTGELFF